The 27 T cell receptor beta chains in this list originate from one sample, sequenced in a study of T cell repertoires in cytomegalovirus infection. TCRdb re-analysed the reads in MiXCR, keeping a single row per CDR3 protein. The sample lists some 440,000 distinct CDR3 sequences; approximately 33% were seen once. The specimen was PBMCs. All receptors come from a human donor in good health (CMV status not recorded). Some clones in this sample may be carry-over from other donors' samples.

This chain uses TRBV12-3 or TRBV12-4 with TRBJ1-1; D is possibly TRBD1 (6 bases). The CDR3 runs 12 residues. The germline V and J ends were trimmed by 4 bases and 7 bases, with 10 bases remaining between them. The CDR3 region has the DNA TGTGCCAGCAGTTACAGGGCTATTGAAGCTTTCTTT. It codes for CASSYRAIEAFF.

V is TRBV7-9 and J is TRBJ1-2; 7 positions agree with TRBD1. CDR3 length equals 18 residues. Germline V gene sequence: CDR1 SEHNR, CDR2 FQNEAQ (reference sequence). V lost 5 bases to trimming and J lost 2 bases; unmatched junction nucleotides: 17. The CDR3 sequence is CASSPEAGRGKSNYGYTF. The DNA for the CDR3 is TGTGCCAGCAGCCCAGAAGCGGGCAGGGGGAAATCGAACTATGGCTACACCTTC.

This clonotype was picked up a small number of times. CDR3 in DNA: TGTGCCAGCAGGACAGGCTATCAAGAGACCCAGTACTTC. Translating gives CASRTGYQETQYF. V is TRBV6-1 and J is TRBJ2-5; weak D call: TRBD1 (6 bases). This CDR3 spans 13 amino acids. CDR1 is MNHNS, CDR2 SASEGT, per germline. The germline V and J ends were trimmed by 6 bases and 2 bases, with 10 bases remaining between them.

This clonotype was observed at least ten times. The V and J genes are TRBV6-1 and TRBJ2-7; D is possibly TRBD1 (6 bases). V was trimmed by 5 bases and J by 4 bases, leaving 12 bases between them. Looked up from germline, CDR1 is MNHNS and CDR2 is SASEGT. The CDR3 is 13 residues long. CDR3 region: CASSTGTSYEQYF. CDR3 coding DNA: TGTGCCAGCAGTACTGGGACATCGTACGAGCAGTACTTC.

The chain has TRBV6-1 and TRBJ1-3; TRBD1 aligns across 9 bases. V was pared by 6 bases and J by 3 bases, with 15 bases of the junction left unmatched. This CDR3 has 18 amino acids. Germline V gene sequence: CDR1 MNHNS, CDR2 SASEGT. CDR3 sequence: CASSPGTGIYWGGNTIYF. The CDR3 nucleotides read TGTGCCAGCAGCCCCGGGACAGGGATTTATTGGGGTGGAAACACCATATATTTT.

V usage is TRBV4-3 and J usage is TRBJ2-3; TRBD2 matches at 9 bases. The germline V gene has CDR1 LGHNA and CDR2 YSLEER. V lost 0 bases and J lost 1; bases outside the gene matches: 5. There are 17 residues in the CDR3. CDR3 amino acids: CASSQDLVAGGTDTQYF. The CDR3 DNA is TGCGCCAGCAGCCAAGATCTGGTAGCGGGGGGCACAGATACGCAGTATTTT.

This clonotype was observed a handful of times. The gene calls are TRBV6-1 and TRBJ2-2, with 8 bases fitting TRBD1. Germline values: CDR1 MNHNS, CDR2 SASEGT. The CDR3 covers 15 residues. J lost 6 bases, V lost 5 bases, and 8 bases had no gene match. Here the CDR3 reads CASSRVQTGAGELFF. Here the CDR3 DNA reads TGTGCCAGCAGTCGGGTCCAGACAGGGGCCGGGGAGCTGTTTTTT.

The sample holds many counts of this clonotype. This sequence joins TRBV7-2 and TRBJ2-7, with 7 bases fitting TRBD2. Germline CDR1 and CDR2: SGHTA and FQGNSA. This CDR3 is 14 amino acids long. With 0 bases clipped from V and 3 bases from J, the junction kept 2 bases outside the gene matches. The CDR3 sequence is CASSLAGGNYEQYF. The DNA for the CDR3 is TGTGCCAGCAGCTTAGCGGGGGGGAACTACGAGCAGTACTTC.

This clonotype was detected a few times. The CDR3 DNA follows: TGTGCCAGCACCACCCAGACAACTAATGAAAAACTGTTTTTT. It codes for CASTTQTTNEKLFF. The chain is built from TRBV7-9 and TRBJ1-4, with D unresolved. V lost 7 bases, J lost 0 bases, and 9 bases lay in between. CDR1 is SEHNR, CDR2 FQNEAQ, per germline (reference sequence). The CDR3 sequence is 14 residues long.

This clonotype was seen a few times. It may be a read error: a sequence one base away is much more abundant. V gene TRBV4-1 combines with J gene TRBJ1-5; D uncertain. The CDR3 spans 13 residues. CDR1 MGHRA and CDR2 YSYEKL come from the germline V gene. Trimming cost V 0 bases and J 7 bases, with 7 bases left between them. CDR3: CASSQDPRQPQHF. CDR3 nucleotides: TGCGCCAGCAGCCAAGATCCCAGACAGCCCCAGCATTTT.

The chain's CDR3 is CASLHPGYTEAFF. CDR3 sequence (DNA): TGTGCCAGCCTACACCCGGGGTATACTGAAGCTTTCTTT. The J gene is TRBJ1-1, the V gene TRBV19; D is uncertain. The germline V and J ends were trimmed by 9 bases and 5 bases, with 16 bases remaining between them. The CDR3 spans 13 residues. Germline loops: CDR1 LNHDA, CDR2 SQIVND (reference sequence).

There are many counts of this clonotype. DNA of the CDR3: TGTGCCAGCAGCCCACAAAATACGATTGTGGTGAACACTGAAGCTTTCTTT. It codes for CASSPQNTIVVNTEAFF. This sequence joins TRBV7-2 and TRBJ1-1; D is unclear. V lost 5 bases, J lost 0 bases, and 19 bases lay in between. Germline-derived CDR1 and CDR2 are SGHTA and FQGNSA. The CDR3 is made up of 17 amino acids.

J is TRBJ2-1 and V is TRBV20-1; perhaps TRBD1 as D (6 bases). This CDR3 has 19 residues. Germline-derived CDR1 and CDR2 are DFQATT and SNEGSKA (reference sequence). The V end lost 5 bases, the J end lost 3 bases, and 29 bases lay between the germline ends. CDR3 nucleotide sequence: TGCAGTGCTCTACTGACCCCGGTGGGGGCGGATCGATTCTACAATGAGCAGTTCTTC. Translation gives CSALLTPVGADRFYNEQFF.

This chain joins TRBV4-1 and TRBJ1-2; D uncertain. V was clipped by 1 base and J by 3 bases, with 24 bases between them. Per the germline V gene, CDR1 is MGHRA and CDR2 is YSYEKL. CDR3 length: 19 amino acids. The CDR3 here is CASSQGRFRTVTADYGYTF. The CDR3 nucleotides read TGCGCCAGCAGCCAAGGGCGTTTCCGAACTGTAACCGCTGACTATGGCTACACCTTC.

This sequence joins TRBV4-1 and TRBJ1-1; maybe TRBD1 (5 bases). Trimming cost V 3 bases and J 3 bases, with 17 bases left between them. Germline V gene sequence: CDR1 MGHRA, CDR2 YSYEKL. The CDR3 totals 16 residues. The CDR3 nucleotides are TGCGCCAGCAGCCAGCCAAGACAGAGTGAGGACACTGAAGCTTTCTTT. This translates into CASSQPRQSEDTEAFF.

This clonotype was picked up a small number of times. V and J are TRBV6-6 and TRBJ2-3, with 7 bases lining up with TRBD1. The CDR3 spans 14 residues. The J segment lost 0 bases and the V segment lost 6 bases, leaving 3 bases of the junction unmatched. CDR1 is MNHNY and CDR2 is SVGAGI in the germline V gene (reference sequence). The CDR3 DNA reads as TGTGCCAGCAGAAAACAGGGGAGCACAGATACGCAGTATTTT. Encoded protein: CASRKQGSTDTQYF.

This clonotype has a handful of counts. The V call is TRBV4-1, the J call TRBJ2-5; possibly TRBD2 for D (6 bases). The CDR3 is 12 residues long. V gave up 0 bases and J gave up 7 bases, with 6 bases separating them. The germline V gene encodes CDR1 MGHRA and CDR2 YSYEKL. The CDR3 spells CASSQEGGTQYF. The DNA for the CDR3 is TGCGCCAGCAGCCAAGAGGGAGGGACCCAGTACTTC.

On this clonotype itself: This likely comes from a read error, as the CDR3 has no conserved phenylalanine or tryptophan at its end. The rearrangement joins TRBV25-1 to TRBJ2-7; D is undetermined. Per the germline V gene, CDR1 is MGHDK and CDR2 is SYGVNS. V gave up 4 bases and J gave up 6 bases, with 10 bases separating them. This CDR3 has 12 amino acids. The DNA for the CDR3 is TGTGCCAGCAGTGTGACAAGGCGCGAGCAGTACTTA. Protein sequence: CASSVTRREQYL.

This clonotype was seen a handful of times. J is TRBJ2-3 and V is TRBV11-2, with TRBD2 matching 7 bases. J lost 0 bases, V lost 5 bases, and 11 bases had no gene match. Looked up from germline, CDR1 is SGHAT and CDR2 is FQNNGV. The CDR3 contains 17 residues. CDR3 protein: CASSRLVAGVSTDTQYF. In nucleotides, the CDR3 is TGTGCCAGCAGCCGATTGGTGGCGGGGGTTAGCACAGATACGCAGTATTTT.

The chain has TRBV11-2 and TRBJ1-4; TRBD1 agrees at 7 bases. Per the germline V gene, CDR1 is SGHAT and CDR2 is FQNNGV. V lost 2 bases to trimming and J lost 6 bases; unmatched junction nucleotides: 3. The length of the CDR3 is 14 residues. The CDR3 region has the DNA TGTGCCAGCAGCTTACGTCAGGGGGATGAAAAACTGTTTTTT. Translation: CASSLRQGDEKLFF.

The rearrangement links TRBV10-3 to TRBJ2-2; a weak D match, TRBD2 (6 bases). CDR3 length equals 14 residues. Trimming removed 0 bases from V and 6 bases from J, with 8 bases in between. CDR1 is ENHRY and CDR2 is SYGVKD in the germline V gene. The CDR3 loop reads CAISESTGAGELFF. Written as DNA, the CDR3 is TGTGCCATCAGTGAGTCGACGGGGGCCGGGGAGCTGTTTTTT.

This chain uses TRBV12-3 or TRBV12-4 with TRBJ2-3, with TRBD2 matching over 10 bases. CDR3 size: 14 residues. V dropped 6 bases and J dropped 0; count of bases not matched to a gene: 0. The CDR3 reads CASRLAGSTDTQYF. The CDR3 DNA follows: TGTGCCAGCAGACTAGCGGGGAGCACAGATACGCAGTATTTT.

This clonotype was seen more than once but under ten times. This chain connects TRBV6-6 to TRBJ1-5; 9 bases agree with TRBD1. Germline CDR1 reads MNHNY; CDR2 reads SVGAGI (reference sequence). CDR3 length: 15 amino acids. The ends lost 6 bases at V and 5 bases at J; junction bases unmatched: 8. This CDR3 is CASSESQGAYQPQHF. In DNA form, the CDR3 reads TGTGCCAGCAGCGAATCACAGGGGGCCTATCAGCCCCAGCATTTT.

Points on this clonotype: This clone may be a read error of a much larger clone one base away. J is TRBJ2-5 and V is TRBV7-6; TRBD2 agrees at 12 bases. This CDR3 comprises 15 residues. Germline V gene data show CDR1 as SGHVS and CDR2 as FNYEAQ. CDR3 bases: TGTACCAGCAGCTTACTAGCGGGGGGTCCGGAGACCCAGTACTTC. Amino acid sequence: CTSSLLAGGPETQYF.

Concerning this clonotype itself: The CDR3 ends on some other residue instead of the conserved phenylalanine or tryptophan, so this is likely a read error. The J gene is TRBJ2-1, the V gene TRBV7-3; 7 bases are a match to TRBD2. Unmatched junction bases numbered 13, after V lost 4 bases and J lost 4 bases. The CDR3 length is 17 residues. CDR1 SGHTA and CDR2 FQGTGA come from the germline V gene. CDR3 nucleotide sequence: TGTGCCAGCAGCTCAGGGCCCCGGGGGGATACTTACAATGAGCAGTTCTTA. Translation: CASSSGPRGDTYNEQFL.

The rearrangement uses TRBV5-5 and TRBJ1-1; 7 nucleotides agree with TRBD1. Germline assignment: CDR1 SGHKS and CDR2 YYEKEE (reference sequence). The CDR3 totals 15 residues. The V segment lost 4 bases and the J segment 4 bases; nucleotides outside the gene matches: 10. CDR3 loop: CASSVTGTDGTEAFF. Here the CDR3 DNA reads TGTGCCAGCAGCGTGACCGGGACAGACGGCACTGAAGCTTTCTTT.

The table lists this clonotype with a few counts. The chain has TRBV4-3 and TRBJ1-6; D is undetermined. V was cut by 1 base and J by 7 bases, with 5 bases left in between. CDR3 length: 13 residues. Germline loops: CDR1 LGHNA, CDR2 YSLEER. The CDR3 sequence is CASSQVYNSPLHF. DNA of the CDR3: TGCGCCAGCAGCCAAGTTTACAATTCACCCCTCCACTTT.